This T cell receptor (beta chain) was documented in a study of OX40 agonist ivuxolimab in advanced cancers. About the study: Approximately 40% of patients had received prior checkpoint inhibitor therapy. Three patients responded partially, comprising one with hepatocellular carcinoma and two with cutaneous melanoma.

In germline, CDR1 is SNHLY, CDR2 FYNNEI. Trimming took 5 bases from V and 8 from J; bases not matched to a gene: 10. The CDR3 has 14 amino acids. As for this clone: What it binds is unknown.

Study-level findings and limits: At doses 0.1 to 3.0 mg/kg, CD4+ and CD8+ clones expanded.

Repertoires were generated with immunoSEQ multiplex PCR, while TCRdb's copy carries only in-frame clones and drops some. The sample shows some 100,000 clones, under 90% of them seen only once. Sequenced here: CD4+ or CD8+ T cells sorted from blood, sampled in a trial of the OX40 agonist ivuxolimab. The origin of this receptor is an adult with an advanced solid tumor such as melanoma, head and neck, liver or kidney cancer. This rearrangement joins TRBV2 to TRBJ2-3; 7 bases align to TRBD1. CDR3 loop: CASSSGGEQVTQYF. In DNA, the CDR3 is TGTGCCAGCAGTTCAGGGGGAGAACAGGTTACGCAGTATTTT.